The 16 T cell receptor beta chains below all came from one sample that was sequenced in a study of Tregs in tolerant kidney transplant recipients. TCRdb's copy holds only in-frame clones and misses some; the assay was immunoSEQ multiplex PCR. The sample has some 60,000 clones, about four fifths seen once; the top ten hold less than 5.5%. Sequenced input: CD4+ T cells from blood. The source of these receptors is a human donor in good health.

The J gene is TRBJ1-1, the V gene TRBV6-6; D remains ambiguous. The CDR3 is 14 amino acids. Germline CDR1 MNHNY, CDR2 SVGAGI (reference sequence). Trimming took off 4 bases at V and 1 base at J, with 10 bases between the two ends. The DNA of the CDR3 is TGTGCCAGCAGTTTCCCGACCGGGAACACTGAAGCTTTCTTT. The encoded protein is CASSFPTGNTEAFF.

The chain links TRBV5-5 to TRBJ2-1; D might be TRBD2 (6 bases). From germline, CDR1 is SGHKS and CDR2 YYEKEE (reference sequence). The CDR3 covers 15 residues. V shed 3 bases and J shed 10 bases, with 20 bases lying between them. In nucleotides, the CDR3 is TGTGCCAGCAGCTACGGGGGAGAGTCCCCTTACGAGCAGTTCTTC. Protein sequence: CASSYGGESPYEQFF.

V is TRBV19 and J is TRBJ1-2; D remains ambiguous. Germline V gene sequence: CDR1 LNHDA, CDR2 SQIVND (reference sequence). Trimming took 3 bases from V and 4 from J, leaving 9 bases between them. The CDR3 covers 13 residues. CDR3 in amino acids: CASSIGSRYGYTF. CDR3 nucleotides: TGTGCCAGTAGTATTGGCAGCCGCTATGGCTACACCTTC.

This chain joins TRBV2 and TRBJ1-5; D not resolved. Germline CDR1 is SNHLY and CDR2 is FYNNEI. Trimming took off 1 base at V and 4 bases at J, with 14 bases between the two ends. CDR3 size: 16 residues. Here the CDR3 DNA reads TGTGCCAGCAGTGAAGATATGGGATTGCGGAATCAGCCCCAGCATTTT. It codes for CASSEDMGLRNQPQHF.

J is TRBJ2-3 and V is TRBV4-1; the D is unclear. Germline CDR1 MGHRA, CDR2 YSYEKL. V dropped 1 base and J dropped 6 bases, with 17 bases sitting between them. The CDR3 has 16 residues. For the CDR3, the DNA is TGCGCCAGCAGCCAAGTCGGTAGCCAAGCCCGTGATACGCAGTATTTT. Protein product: CASSQVGSQARDTQYF.

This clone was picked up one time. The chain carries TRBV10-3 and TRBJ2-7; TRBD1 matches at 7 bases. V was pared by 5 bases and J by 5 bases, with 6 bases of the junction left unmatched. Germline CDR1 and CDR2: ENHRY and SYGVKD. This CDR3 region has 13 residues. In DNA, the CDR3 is TGTGCCATCAGTCCTGACAGGGACCACGAGCAGTACTTC. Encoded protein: CAISPDRDHEQYF.

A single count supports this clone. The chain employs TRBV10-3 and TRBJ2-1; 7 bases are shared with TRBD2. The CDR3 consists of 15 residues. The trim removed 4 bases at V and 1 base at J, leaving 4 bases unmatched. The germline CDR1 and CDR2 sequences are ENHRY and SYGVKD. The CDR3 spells CAISGTSVSYNEQFF. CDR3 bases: TGTGCCATCAGTGGAACTAGCGTATCCTACAATGAGCAGTTCTTC.

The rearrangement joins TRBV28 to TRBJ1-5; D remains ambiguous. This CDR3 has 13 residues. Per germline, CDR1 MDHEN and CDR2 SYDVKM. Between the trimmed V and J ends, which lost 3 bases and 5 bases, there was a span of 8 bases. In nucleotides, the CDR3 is TGTGCCAGCAGTTTTAGGCAGGATCAGCCCCAGCATTTT. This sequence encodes CASSFRQDQPQHF.

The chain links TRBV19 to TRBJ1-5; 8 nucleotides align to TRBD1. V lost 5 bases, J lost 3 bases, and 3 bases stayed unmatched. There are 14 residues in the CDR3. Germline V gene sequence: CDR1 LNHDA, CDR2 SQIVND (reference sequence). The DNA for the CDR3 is TGTGCCAGTAGTCGACAGGGGTCCAATCAGCCCCAGCATTTT. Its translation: CASSRQGSNQPQHF.

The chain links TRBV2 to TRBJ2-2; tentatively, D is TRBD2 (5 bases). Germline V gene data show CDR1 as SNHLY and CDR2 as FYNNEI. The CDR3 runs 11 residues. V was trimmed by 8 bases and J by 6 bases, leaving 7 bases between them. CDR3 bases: TGTGCCAGCGAGGGCTCCGGGGAGCTGTTTTTT. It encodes CASEGSGELFF.

Written as DNA, the CDR3 is TGTGCCAGCAGCTTGGGGCTTCAAGCGGGAAGGACCCCCTACGAGCAGTACTTC. This encodes CASSLGLQAGRTPYEQYF. This chain connects TRBV7-9 to TRBJ2-7; TRBD2 agrees at 7 bases. Germline V gene data show CDR1 as SEHNR and CDR2 as FQNEAQ (reference sequence). V trimming: 3 bases; J trimming: 2 bases; junction bases outside the gene matches: 16. This CDR3 has 18 amino acids.

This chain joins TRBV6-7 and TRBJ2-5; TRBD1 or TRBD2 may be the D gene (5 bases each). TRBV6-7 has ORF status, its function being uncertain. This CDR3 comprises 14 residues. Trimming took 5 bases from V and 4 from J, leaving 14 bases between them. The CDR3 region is CASSRDRQAETQYF. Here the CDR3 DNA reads TGTGCCAGCAGTCGGGACCGCCAGGCAGAGACCCAGTACTTC.

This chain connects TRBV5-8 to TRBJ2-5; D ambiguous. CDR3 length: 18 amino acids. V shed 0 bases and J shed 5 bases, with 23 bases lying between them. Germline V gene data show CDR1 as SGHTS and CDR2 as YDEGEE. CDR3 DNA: TGTGCCAGCAGCTTGGGAGGAAGCGCTGATGCCCTGTTGGAGACCCAGTACTTC. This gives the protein CASSLGGSADALLETQYF.

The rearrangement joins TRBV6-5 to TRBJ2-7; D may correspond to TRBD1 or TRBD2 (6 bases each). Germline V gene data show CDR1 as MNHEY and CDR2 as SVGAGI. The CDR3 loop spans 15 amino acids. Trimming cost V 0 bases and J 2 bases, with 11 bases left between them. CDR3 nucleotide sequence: TGTGCCAGCAGTTACTCAGGGGGGCTCCCCTACGAGCAGTACTTC. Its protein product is CASSYSGGLPYEQYF.

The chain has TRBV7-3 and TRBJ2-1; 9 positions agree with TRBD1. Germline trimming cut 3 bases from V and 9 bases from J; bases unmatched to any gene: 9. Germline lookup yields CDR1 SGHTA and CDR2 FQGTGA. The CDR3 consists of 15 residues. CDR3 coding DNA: TGTGCCAGCAGCTTCTTCGGACAGGGGTTGGGTGAGCAGTTCTTC. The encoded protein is CASSFFGQGLGEQFF.

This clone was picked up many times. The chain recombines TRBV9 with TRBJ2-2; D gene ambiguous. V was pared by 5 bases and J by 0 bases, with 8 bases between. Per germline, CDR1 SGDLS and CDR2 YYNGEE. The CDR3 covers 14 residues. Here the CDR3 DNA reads TGTGCCAGCAGGATCGGAGCGAACACCGGGGAGCTGTTTTTT. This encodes CASRIGANTGELFF.